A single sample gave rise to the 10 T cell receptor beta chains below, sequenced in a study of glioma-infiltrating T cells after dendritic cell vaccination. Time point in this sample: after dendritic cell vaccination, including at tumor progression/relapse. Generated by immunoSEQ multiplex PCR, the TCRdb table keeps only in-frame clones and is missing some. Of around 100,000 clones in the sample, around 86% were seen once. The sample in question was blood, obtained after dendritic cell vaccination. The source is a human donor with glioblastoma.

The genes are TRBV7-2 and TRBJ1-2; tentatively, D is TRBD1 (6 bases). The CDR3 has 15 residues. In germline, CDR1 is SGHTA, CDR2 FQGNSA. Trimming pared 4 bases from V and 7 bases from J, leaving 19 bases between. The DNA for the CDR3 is TGTGCCAGCAGCTCGTTCAGGGGCGATAGGCTTGGCTACACCTTC. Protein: CASSSFRGDRLGYTF.

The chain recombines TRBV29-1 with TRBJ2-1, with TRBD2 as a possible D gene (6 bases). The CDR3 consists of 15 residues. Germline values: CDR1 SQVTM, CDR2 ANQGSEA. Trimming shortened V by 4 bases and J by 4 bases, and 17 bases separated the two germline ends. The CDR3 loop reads CSVVKVVGGYNEQFF. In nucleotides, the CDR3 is TGCAGCGTTGTGAAGGTGGTGGGGGGTTACAATGAGCAGTTCTTC.

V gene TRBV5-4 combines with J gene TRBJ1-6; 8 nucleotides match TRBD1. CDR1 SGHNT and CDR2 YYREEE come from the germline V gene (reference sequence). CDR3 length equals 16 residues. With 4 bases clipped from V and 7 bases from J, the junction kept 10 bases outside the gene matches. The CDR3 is CASSHGQGSHNSPLHF. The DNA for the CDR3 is TGTGCCAGCAGCCACGGACAGGGAAGTCACAATTCACCCCTCCACTTT. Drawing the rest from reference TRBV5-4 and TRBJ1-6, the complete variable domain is ETGVTQSPTHLIKTRGQQVTLRCSSQSGHNTVSWYQQALGQGPQFIFQYYREEENGRGNFPPRFSGLQFPNYSSELNVNALELDDSALYLCASSHGQGSHNSPLHFGNGTRLTVT.

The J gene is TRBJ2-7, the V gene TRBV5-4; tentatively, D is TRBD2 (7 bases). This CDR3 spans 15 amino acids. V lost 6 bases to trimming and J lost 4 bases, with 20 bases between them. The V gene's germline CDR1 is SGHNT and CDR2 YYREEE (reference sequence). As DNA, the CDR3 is TGTGCCAGCAAACCCAGTATCGAGGGGGGGTACGAGCAGTACTTC. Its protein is CASKPSIEGGYEQYF.

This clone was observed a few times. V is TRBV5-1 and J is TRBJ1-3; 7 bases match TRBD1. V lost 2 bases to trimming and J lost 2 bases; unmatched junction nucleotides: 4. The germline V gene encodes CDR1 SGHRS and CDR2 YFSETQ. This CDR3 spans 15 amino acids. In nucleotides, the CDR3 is TGCGCCAGCAGCTTCTCCGGGACAGCTGGAAACACCATATATTTT. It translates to CASSFSGTAGNTIYF.

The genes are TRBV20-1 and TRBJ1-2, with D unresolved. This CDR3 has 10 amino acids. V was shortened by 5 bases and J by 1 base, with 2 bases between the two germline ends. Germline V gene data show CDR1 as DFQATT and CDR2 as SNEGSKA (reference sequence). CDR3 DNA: TGCAGTGCTCTTAACTATGGCTACACCTTC. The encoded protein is CSALNYGYTF.

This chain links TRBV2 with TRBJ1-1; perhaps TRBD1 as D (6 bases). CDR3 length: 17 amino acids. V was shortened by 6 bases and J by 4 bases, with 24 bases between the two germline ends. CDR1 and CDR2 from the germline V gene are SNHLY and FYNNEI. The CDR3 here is CASSPGAFRGEGTEAFF. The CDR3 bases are TGTGCCAGCAGCCCAGGGGCGTTCAGGGGCGAGGGCACTGAAGCTTTCTTT.

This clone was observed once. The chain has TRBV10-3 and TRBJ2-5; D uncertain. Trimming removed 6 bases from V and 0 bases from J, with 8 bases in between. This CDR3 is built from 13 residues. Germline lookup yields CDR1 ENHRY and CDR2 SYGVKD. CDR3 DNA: TGTGCCATCAGCCGAGACTACCAAGAGACCCAGTACTTC. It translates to CAISRDYQETQYF.

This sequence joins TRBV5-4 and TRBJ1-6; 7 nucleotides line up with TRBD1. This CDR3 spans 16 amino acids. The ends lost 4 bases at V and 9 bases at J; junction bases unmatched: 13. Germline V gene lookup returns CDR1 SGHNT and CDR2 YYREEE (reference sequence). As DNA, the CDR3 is TGTGCCAGCAGCCCGCGGGGACAGAATATCGGTTCACCCCTCCACTTT. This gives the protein CASSPRGQNIGSPLHF.

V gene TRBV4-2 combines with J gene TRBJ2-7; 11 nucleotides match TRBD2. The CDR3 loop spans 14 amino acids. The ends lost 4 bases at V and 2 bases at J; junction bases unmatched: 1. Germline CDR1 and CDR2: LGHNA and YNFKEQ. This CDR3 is CASSPTSGAYEQYF. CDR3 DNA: TGTGCCAGCAGCCCGACTAGCGGGGCCTACGAGCAGTACTTC.